This TCR beta chain was observed in a study of blood T cell repertoires in COVID-19. Original data processing: Amplification of reference gene primers was used by the study to estimate nucleated cell counts. TCRdb's table, derived via immunoSEQ multiplex PCR, lists solely in-frame clones and lacks some. That table supplies the V and J calls and clone size; D and trimming were determined from the DNA. This sample has fewer than 200,000 clones, with under 85% found just once. The CDR3 runs to 14 residues. The ends lost 4 bases at V and 2 bases at J; junction bases unmatched: 3. Germline V CDR1 and CDR2: SGHNT, YYREEE (reference sequence).

The sequence was obtained from a man between 70 and 80 years old with acute or convalescent COVID-19. The chain uses TRBV5-4 and TRBJ2-5; TRBD1 matches at 9 bases. The sample was peripheral blood. The CDR3 region is CASSADRGQETQYF. CDR3 nucleotides: TGTGCCAGCAGCGCGGACAGGGGTCAAGAGACCCAGTACTTC.